This entry is about one T cell receptor beta chain. Participant ages covered about 18 to 95 years across 25 or so US areas. The record originates from a study of blood T cell repertoires in COVID-19. In the study's own analysis: Cell counts per sample came from amplifying reference gene primers. Only in-frame clones appear in the TCRdb table, and some are missing; sequencing was by immunoSEQ multiplex PCR. For V, J and clone size, that table is used; D and trimming come from the DNA. The repertoire includes around 200,000 clones, 75% to 90% of them detected once, and about 19% sits in the top ten. The germline V gene encodes CDR1 GTSNPN and CDR2 SVGIG (reference sequence). V was trimmed by 8 bases and J by 4 bases, leaving 14 bases between them. The CDR3 spans 12 residues.

This TCR was sampled from a man in his forties who had recovered from COVID-19. The V and J genes are TRBV30 and TRBJ1-1; unclear D gene. Input material: PBMCs or T cells enriched from blood (not recorded which). CDR3 in amino acids: CANQLGVTEAFF. CDR3 DNA: TGTGCCAACCAACTGGGCGTCACTGAAGCTTTCTTT.